The present T cell receptor beta chain was sequenced within a study of CD8 T cells in Susac syndrome. The wider study: Within the group of sequenced Susac syndrome patients, 5 or 6 had active disease and eight were in remission. When blood was drawn, the patients with Susac syndrome were therapy-naive, on corticosteroids, or on intravenous immunoglobulin alone.

RNA amounts of roughly 0.45 to 1 ug underwent reverse transcription with random hexamers. TCRdb re-called the immunoSEQ multiplex PCR reads with MiXCR, one entry per CDR3 protein. The sample carries some 200,000 distinct CDR3 sequences, more than 85% recorded once. The CDR3 runs 15 residues. Trimming took 6 bases from V and 7 from J; bases not matched to a gene: 12. Sequenced input: CD4+ T cells from PBMCs. V is TRBV12-3 or TRBV12-4 and J is TRBJ1-2; 9 bases are a match to TRBD1. The receptor was isolated from a human donor with Susac syndrome. The DNA of the CDR3 is TGTGCCAGCAGCCAACTCCGGACAGGGGCGCGTGGCTACACCTTC. It translates to CASSQLRTGARGYTF.